This T cell receptor beta chain comes out of a study of blood T cell repertoires in COVID-19 (TCRdb year 2020). Study-level background: Collaborator samples came from the United States, Italy and Spain and covered acute and convalescent phases of COVID-19. The material from the prospective study consisted of cDNA or gDNA derived from T cells, B-cell-depleted T cells, or PBMCs. Deeply sampled blood TCRbeta repertoires from subjects exposed to, actively infected with, or recovered from COVID-19 were included in the dataset. The repertoires were made available in a free public database intended to serve as a resource for research on the immune response to SARS-CoV-2. The samples were drawn from two sources: the first 160 participants of the ongoing ImmuneRACE study, and about 1,300 subjects contributed by 6 global collaborators. Sample metadata almost always included a de-identified subject ID, COVID-19 status, age in years and sex. Where HLA class I and class II types were available, the types were taken from metadata supplied by the sample provider, not from assay-based typing. General conclusions and limits of the study: The amount of clinical and demographic metadata varied by source and participant and was provided uncurated.

TCRbeta CDR3 regions were amplified from genomic DNA using the immunoSEQ Assay, a bias-controlled multiplex PCR. In the paper's pipeline: Within the assay, amplification of reference gene primers was used to estimate how many nucleated cells each sample contained. To quantify the absolute abundance of each unique TCRbeta CDR3 rearrangement, sequence reads were collapsed and filtered. For each sample, productive Simpson clonality was calculated by taking the square root of Simpson's diversity index across productive rearrangements. This is the immuneACCESS table as TCRdb keeps it, with only in-frame sequences that have V and J called. A part of the clones is gone; compared with another copy, unresolved V genes explain less than half, and the rest is unexplained. V, J and clone size were drawn from that table, and D and trimming were deduced from the DNA. The sample profile shows about 42,000 clones; approximately 90% of them were found once. The ten largest clones represent 7% to 9.5% of the sample.

A word on this clone: Its antigen specificity is not known. Base qualities are not recorded, but no much larger clone differs from it by a single base.

Each collaborating institution followed its own protocols to collect whole blood in K2EDTA tubes. Collaborator samples were shipped for TCRbeta analysis as frozen whole blood, isolated PBMCs, or DNA extracted from either sample type. Sequenced sample: peripheral blood. The clonotype comes from a man aged 30-40 years with active or convalescent COVID-19.

The CDR3 corresponds to CASSFTGTYGYTF. The DNA is as follows: TGTGCCAGCAGCTTTACAGGGACGTATGGCTACACCTTC. Recombination connected TRBV7-9 to TRBJ1-2; D gene: possibly TRBD1, on 6 matching bases. Spanning cysteine to phenylalanine, the CDR3 consists of 13 amino acids. Solely the CDR3 DNA is kept, with 39 bases framed from the first base. Per the germline V gene (reference sequence), SEHNR is the CDR1 and FQNEAQ is the CDR2. V is shortened by 3 bases, J by 5 bases, and the region joining them spans 10 bases. When the CDR3 is completed using the reference TRBV7-9 and TRBJ1-2 genes on either side, the full variable domain is DTGVSQNPRHKITKRGQNVTFRCDPISEHNRLYWYRQTLGQGPEFLTYFQNEAQLEKSRLLSDRFSAERPKGSFSTLEIQRTEQGDSAMYLCASSFTGTYGYTFGSGTRLTVV.